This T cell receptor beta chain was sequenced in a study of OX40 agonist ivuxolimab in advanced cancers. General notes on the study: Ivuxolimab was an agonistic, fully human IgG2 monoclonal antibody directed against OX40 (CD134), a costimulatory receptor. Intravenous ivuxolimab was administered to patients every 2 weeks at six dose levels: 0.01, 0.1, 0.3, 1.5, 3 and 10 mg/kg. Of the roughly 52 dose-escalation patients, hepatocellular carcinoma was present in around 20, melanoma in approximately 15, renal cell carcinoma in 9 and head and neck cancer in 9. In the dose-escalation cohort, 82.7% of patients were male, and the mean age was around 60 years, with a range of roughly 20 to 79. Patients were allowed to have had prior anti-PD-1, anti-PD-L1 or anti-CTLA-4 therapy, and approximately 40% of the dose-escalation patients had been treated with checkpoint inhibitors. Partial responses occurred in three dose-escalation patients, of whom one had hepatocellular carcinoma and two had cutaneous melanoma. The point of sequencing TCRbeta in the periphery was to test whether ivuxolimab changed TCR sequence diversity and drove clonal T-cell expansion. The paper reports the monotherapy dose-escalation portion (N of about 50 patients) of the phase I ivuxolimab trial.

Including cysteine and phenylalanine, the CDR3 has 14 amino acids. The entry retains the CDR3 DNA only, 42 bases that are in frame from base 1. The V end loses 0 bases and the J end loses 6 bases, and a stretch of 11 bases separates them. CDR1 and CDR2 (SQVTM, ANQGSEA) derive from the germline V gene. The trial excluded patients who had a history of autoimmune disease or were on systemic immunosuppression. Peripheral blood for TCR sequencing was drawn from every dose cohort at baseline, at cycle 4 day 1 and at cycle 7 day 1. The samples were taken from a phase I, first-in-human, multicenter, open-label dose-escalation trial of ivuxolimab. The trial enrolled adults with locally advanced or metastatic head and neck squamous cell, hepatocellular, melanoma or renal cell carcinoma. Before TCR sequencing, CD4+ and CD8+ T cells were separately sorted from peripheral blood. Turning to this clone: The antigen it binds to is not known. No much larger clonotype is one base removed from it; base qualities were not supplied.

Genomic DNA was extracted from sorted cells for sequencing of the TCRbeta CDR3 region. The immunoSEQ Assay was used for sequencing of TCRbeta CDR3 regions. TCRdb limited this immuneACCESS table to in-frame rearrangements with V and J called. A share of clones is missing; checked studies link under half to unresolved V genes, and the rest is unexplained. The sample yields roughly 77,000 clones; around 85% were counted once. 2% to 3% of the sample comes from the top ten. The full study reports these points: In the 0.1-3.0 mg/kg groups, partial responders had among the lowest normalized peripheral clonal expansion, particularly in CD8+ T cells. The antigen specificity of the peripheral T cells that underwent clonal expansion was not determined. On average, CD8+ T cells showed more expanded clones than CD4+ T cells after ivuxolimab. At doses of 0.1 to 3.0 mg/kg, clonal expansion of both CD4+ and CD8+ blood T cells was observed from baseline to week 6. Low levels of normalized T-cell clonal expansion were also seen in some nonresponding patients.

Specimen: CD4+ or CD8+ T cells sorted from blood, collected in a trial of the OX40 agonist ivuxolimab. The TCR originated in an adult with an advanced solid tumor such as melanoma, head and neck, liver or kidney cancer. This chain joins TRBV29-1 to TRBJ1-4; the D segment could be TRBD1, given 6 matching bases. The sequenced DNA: TGCAGCGTTGAAGAGGGGGGGCGCGATGAAAAACTGTTTTTT. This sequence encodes CSVEEGGRDEKLFF.